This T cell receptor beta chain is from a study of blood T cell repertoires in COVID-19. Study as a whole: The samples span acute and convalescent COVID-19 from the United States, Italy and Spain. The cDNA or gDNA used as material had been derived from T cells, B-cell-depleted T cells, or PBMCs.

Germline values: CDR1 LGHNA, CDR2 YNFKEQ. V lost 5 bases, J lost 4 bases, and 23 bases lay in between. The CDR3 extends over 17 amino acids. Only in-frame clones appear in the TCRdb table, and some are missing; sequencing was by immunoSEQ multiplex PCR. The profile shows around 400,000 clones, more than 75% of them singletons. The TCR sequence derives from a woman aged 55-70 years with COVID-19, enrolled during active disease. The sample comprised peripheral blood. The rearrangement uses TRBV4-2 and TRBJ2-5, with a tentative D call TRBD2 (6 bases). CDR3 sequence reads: CASSYIGGANPGETQYF. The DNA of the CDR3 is TGTGCCAGCAGCTACATCGGAGGGGCGAATCCAGGAGAGACCCAGTACTTC.